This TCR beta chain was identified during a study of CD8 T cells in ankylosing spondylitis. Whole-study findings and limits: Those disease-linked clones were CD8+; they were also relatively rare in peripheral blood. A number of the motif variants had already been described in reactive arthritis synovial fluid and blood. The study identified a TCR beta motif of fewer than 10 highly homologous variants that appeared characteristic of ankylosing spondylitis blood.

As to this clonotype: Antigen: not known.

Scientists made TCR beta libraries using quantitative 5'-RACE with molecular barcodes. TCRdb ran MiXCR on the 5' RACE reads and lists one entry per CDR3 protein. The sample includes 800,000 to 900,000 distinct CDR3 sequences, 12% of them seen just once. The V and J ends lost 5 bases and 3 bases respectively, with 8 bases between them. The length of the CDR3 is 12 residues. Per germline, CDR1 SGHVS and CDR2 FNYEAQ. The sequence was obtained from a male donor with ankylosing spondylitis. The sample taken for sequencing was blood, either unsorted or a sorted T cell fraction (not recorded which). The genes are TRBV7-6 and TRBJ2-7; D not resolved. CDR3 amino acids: CASSRGFYEQYF. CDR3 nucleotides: TGTGCCAGCAGCCGAGGATTCTACGAGCAGTACTTC. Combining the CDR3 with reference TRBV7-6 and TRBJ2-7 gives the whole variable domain GAGVSQSPRYKVTKRGQDVALRCDPISGHVSLYWYRQALGQGPEFLTYFNYEAQQDKSGLPNDRFSAERPEGSISTLTIQRTEQRDSAMYRCASSRGFYEQYFGPGTRLTVT.